One sample yielded the 10 T cell receptor beta chains listed below, sequenced in a study of T-cell reconstitution after alpha-beta-depleted transplantation in children. TCRbeta library construction was performed incorporating unique molecular identifiers. TCRdb re-called the PCR reads with MiXCR, one entry per CDR3 protein. This sample has just over 350,000 distinct CDR3 sequences, with about 14% found just once. The sample in question was PBMCs, obtained from the stem cell graft. These receptors all stem from a human donor who donated a stem cell graft to a child with Fanconi anemia.

The V and J genes are TRBV11-2 and TRBJ2-1, with D possibly TRBD1 on 6 matching bases. Trimming shortened V by 4 bases and J by 4 bases, and 11 bases separated the two germline ends. The CDR3 runs 14 residues. The germline CDR1 and CDR2 sequences are SGHAT and FQNNGV. The CDR3 region has the DNA TGTGCCAGCAGCTGGGGGACATCTTACAATGAGCAGTTCTTC. Protein sequence: CASSWGTSYNEQFF.

This clonotype was counted ten times or more. The chain links TRBV12-3 or TRBV12-4 to TRBJ2-5, with D maybe TRBD1 (6 bases). The CDR3 runs 16 residues. Trimming cost V 5 bases and J 5 bases, with 21 bases left between them. CDR3: CASSRGQRVGSETQYF. CDR3 sequence (DNA): TGTGCCAGCAGTCGTGGACAGAGGGTGGGTTCGGAGACCCAGTACTTC.

Note on this clonotype: A much larger clone sits a single nucleotide away, making a read error possible. The CDR3 reads CGSSFTGAPWTEAFF. The CDR3 nucleotides are TGTGGCAGCAGCTTCACAGGGGCCCCTTGGACTGAAGCTTTCTTT. This chain connects TRBV7-8 to TRBJ1-1, with 7 positions matching TRBD1. The CDR3 spans 15 residues. Germline CDR1 SGHVS, CDR2 FQNEAQ.

The rearrangement links TRBV12-3 or TRBV12-4 to TRBJ2-5; TRBD1 might be the D (5 bases). V was cut by 2 bases and J by 3 bases, with 10 bases left in between. The CDR3 covers 14 residues. The CDR3 sequence: CASSLTGTEETQYF. CDR3 DNA: TGTGCCAGCAGTTTAACAGGTACCGAAGAGACCCAGTACTTC.

The chain links TRBV12-3 or TRBV12-4 to TRBJ2-1, with 13 bases aligning to TRBD2. J gave up 7 bases and V 6 bases, and 6 bases lay outside the gene matches. The CDR3 is made up of 15 amino acids. CDR3 nucleotide sequence: TGTGCCAGCAGGCCCACTAGCGGGGGGGTTAATGAGCAGTTCTTC. This translates into CASRPTSGGVNEQFF.

The V gene is TRBV29-1, the J gene TRBJ1-1; TRBD1 agrees at 9 bases. The CDR3 is 13 residues long. Germline values: CDR1 SQVTM, CDR2 ANQGSEA. V trimming: 6 bases; J trimming: 6 bases; junction bases outside the gene matches: 8. CDR3 nucleotides: TGCAGCGTAGGGGACAGGGTTAACGCTGAAGCTTTCTTT. The encoded protein is CSVGDRVNAEAFF.

This clonotype was recorded many times. The gene calls are TRBV7-2 and TRBJ1-2; D is undetermined. The CDR3 runs 12 residues. CDR1 and CDR2 (germline): SGHTA, FQGNSA. V lost 5 bases and J lost 4, with 8 bases in between. This CDR3 reads CASSPGLYGYTF. DNA for the CDR3: TGTGCCAGCAGCCCCGGCCTCTATGGCTACACCTTC.

This clonotype was detected ten times or more. J is TRBJ2-7 and V is TRBV11-2, with 7 bases lining up with TRBD1. Per the germline V gene, CDR1 is SGHAT and CDR2 is FQNNGV. Germline trimming cut 4 bases from V and 3 bases from J; bases unmatched to any gene: 12. This CDR3 has 16 amino acids. The CDR3 DNA reads as TGTGCCAGCAGCTCCATACTTCTCCGGGACAGCTACGAGCAGTACTTC. Protein: CASSSILLRDSYEQYF.

At least ten counts were recorded for this clonotype. V and J are TRBV9 and TRBJ2-1; D tentatively reads TRBD1 or TRBD2 (6 bases each). The germline V gene has CDR1 SGDLS and CDR2 YYNGEE. The CDR3 runs 14 residues. Trimming took 4 bases from V and 8 from J, leaving 16 bases between them. In DNA form, the CDR3 reads TGTGCCAGCAGCTACTGGGCCGGGGGCGATGAGCAGTTCTTC. Translated, it gives CASSYWAGGDEQFF.

The J gene is TRBJ1-1, the V gene TRBV10-3; D uncertain. The CDR3 is 13 amino acids. The V gene lost 3 bases and the J gene lost 5 bases, with 10 bases spanning the gap. Germline CDR1 and CDR2: ENHRY and SYGVKD. This CDR3 reads CAISDLFGTEAFF. As DNA, the CDR3 is TGTGCCATCAGTGACCTATTCGGGACTGAAGCTTTCTTT.